Each of the 2 T cell receptor beta chains below was sequenced from the same sample in a study of shared clonotypes between healthy human individuals. Using immunoSEQ multiplex PCR, the repertoire was profiled, and TCRdb retains in-frame clones only, with some absent. This sample carries about 590,000 clones, nearly 97% of them seen once, and the ten largest clones take around 0.097%. CD8 cells regarded as naive lacked CD45RO, were positively chosen for CCR7, and omitted terminally differentiated effector memory CD45RA+ cells. Sequencing was done on a sample of naive CD8+ T cells sorted from blood. These receptors came from a young woman in good health.

The rearrangement links TRBV7-9 to TRBJ1-1; TRBD1 agrees at 8 bases. The V and J ends lost 5 bases and 4 bases, in that order; junction bases with no gene match: 9. The CDR3 runs to 15 residues. Germline V gene data show CDR1 as SEHNR and CDR2 as FQNEAQ (reference sequence). The CDR3 region is CASSHAGGWVTEAFF. CDR3 nucleotides: TGTGCCAGCAGCCACGCAGGGGGCTGGGTCACTGAAGCTTTCTTT.

J is TRBJ1-1 and V is TRBV7-9; 9 bases align to TRBD1. CDR3 size: 15 residues. Trimming took 5 bases from V and 0 from J; bases not matched to a gene: 4. Germline V lookup: CDR1 SEHNR, CDR2 FQNEAQ (reference sequence). CDR3: CASSPGTGMNTEAFF. The CDR3, as DNA: TGTGCCAGCAGCCCGGGGACAGGGATGAACACTGAAGCTTTCTTT. Drawing the rest from reference TRBV7-9 and TRBJ1-1, the complete variable domain is DTGVSQNPRHKITKRGQNVTFRCDPISEHNRLYWYRQTLGQGPEFLTYFQNEAQLEKSRLLSDRFSAERPKGSFSTLEIQRTEQGDSAMYLCASSPGTGMNTEAFFGQGTRLTVV.